The 20 T cell receptor beta chains listed next were all sequenced from one sample in a study of blood T cell repertoires in COVID-19. The method was immunoSEQ multiplex PCR; TCRdb's version includes in-frame clones alone and lacks a portion of them. The table lists over 100,000 clones, 75% to 90% of them singletons. The sequencing sample was made of peripheral blood. The source of these receptors is a human donor in a cohort sampled during active COVID-19.

The CDR3 loop is CASSFGQVGISGNTIYF. The CDR3 DNA reads TGCGCCAGCAGCTTCGGACAGGTCGGGATCTCTGGAAACACCATATATTTT. This chain uses TRBV5-1 with TRBJ1-3, with 7 bases lining up with TRBD1. This CDR3 contains 17 residues. Per the germline V gene, CDR1 is SGHRS and CDR2 is YFSETQ. V was pared by 2 bases and J by 0 bases, with 8 bases of the junction left unmatched.

The V gene is TRBV5-1, the J gene TRBJ2-3; TRBD2 might be the D (5 bases). CDR3 length equals 15 residues. Per the germline V gene, CDR1 is SGHRS and CDR2 is YFSETQ. Deletions cut 5 bases from V and 2 bases from J, with 15 bases between. CDR3 sequence reads: CASSFGSRYTDTQYF. CDR3 in DNA: TGCGCCAGCAGTTTTGGGAGCCGCTACACAGATACGCAGTATTTT. Based on the CDR3 plus reference TRBV5-1 and TRBJ2-3, the full variable domain is KAGVTQTPRYLIKTRGQQVTLSCSPISGHRSVSWYQQTPGQGLQFLFEYFSETQRNKGNFPGRFSGRQFSNSRSEMNVSTLELGDSALYLCASSFGSRYTDTQYFGPGTRLTVL.

This rearrangement joins TRBV27 to TRBJ2-5; 9 positions match TRBD1. V dropped 5 bases and J dropped 6; count of bases not matched to a gene: 4. Germline CDR1 is MNHEY and CDR2 is SMNVEV (reference sequence). This CDR3 region has 13 residues. The CDR3 nucleotides read TGTGCCAGCAGTACAGGGGGCGGGAAGACCCAGTACTTC. Amino acid sequence: CASSTGGGKTQYF.

The V gene is TRBV10-3, the J gene TRBJ2-7; TRBD2 agrees at 7 bases. J gave up 5 bases and V 6 bases, and 13 bases lay outside the gene matches. CDR1 and CDR2 (germline): ENHRY, SYGVKD. The CDR3 contains 15 residues. CDR3 sequence: CAISPIERDLNEQYF. DNA of the CDR3: TGTGCCATCAGCCCCATCGAGCGGGATCTAAACGAGCAGTACTTC.

The chain has TRBV24-1 and TRBJ2-3; D is possibly TRBD1 (6 bases). In germline, CDR1 is KGHDR, CDR2 SFDVKD. The CDR3 consists of 15 residues. Trimming took off 5 bases at V and 14 bases at J, with 25 bases between the two ends. Here the CDR3 reads CATSVPGHATGGWYF. The CDR3 region has the DNA TGTGCCACCAGTGTCCCGGGACACGCTACGGGTGGGTGGTATTTT.

The rearrangement joins TRBV3-1 (or the pseudogene TRBV3-2) to TRBJ2-7, with D perhaps matching TRBD1 (6 bases). Germline V gene lookup returns CDR1 LGHDT and CDR2 YNNKEL (reference sequence). This CDR3 comprises 13 residues. The ends were cut back, 2 bases at V and 4 bases at J, with 9 bases in the middle. The CDR3 coding sequence is TGTGCCAGCAGCCAACTGGGGGCGTACGAGCAGTACTTC. Protein sequence: CASSQLGAYEQYF.

This clone has a single count. This rearrangement joins TRBV5-4 to TRBJ1-3, with 9 bases that match TRBD1. V trimming: 5 bases; J trimming: 5 bases; junction bases outside the gene matches: 8. The CDR3 runs 15 residues. Germline values: CDR1 SGHNT, CDR2 YYREEE (reference sequence). The CDR3 protein is CASSSGQGDRNTIYF. In DNA form, the CDR3 reads TGTGCCAGCAGTTCGGGACAGGGCGATAGAAACACCATATATTTT. The full variable domain, in which reference TRBV5-4 and TRBJ1-3 provide the parts outside the CDR3, is ETGVTQSPTHLIKTRGQQVTLRCSSQSGHNTVSWYQQALGQGPQFIFQYYREEENGRGNFPPRFSGLQFPNYSSELNVNALELDDSALYLCASSSGQGDRNTIYFGEGSWLTVV.

The chain uses TRBV27 and TRBJ2-1; possibly TRBD2 for D (5 bases). CDR1 and CDR2 (germline): MNHEY, SMNVEV (reference sequence). Trimming took off 3 bases at V and 9 bases at J, with 9 bases between the two ends. The CDR3 spans 12 residues. In nucleotides, the CDR3 is TGTGCCAGCAGTTTGTCGGGAATTGAGCAGTTCTTC. It yields the protein CASSLSGIEQFF.

The J gene is TRBJ2-7, the V gene TRBV28; the match to TRBD1 covers 10 bases. The CDR3 consists of 15 residues. V was clipped by 8 bases and J by 3 bases; unmatched bases: 10. CDR1 MDHEN and CDR2 SYDVKM come from the germline V gene. The CDR3 loop reads CASYRQGAGSYEQYF. CDR3 sequence (DNA): TGTGCCAGCTACCGACAGGGGGCAGGGAGCTACGAGCAGTACTTC.

V usage is TRBV6-2 or TRBV6-3 and J usage is TRBJ1-1; D gene ambiguous. Between the trimmed V and J ends, which lost 0 bases and 1 base, there was a span of 6 bases. The CDR3 runs 14 residues. Germline V gives CDR1 MNHEY, CDR2 SVGEGT. CDR3 residues: CASSYSRRNTEAFF. CDR3 nucleotides: TGTGCCAGCAGTTACTCTCGCAGGAACACTGAAGCTTTCTTT.

V gene TRBV28 combines with J gene TRBJ2-3; perhaps TRBD2 as D (5 bases). Germline values: CDR1 MDHEN, CDR2 SYDVKM. V was trimmed by 6 bases and J by 6 bases, leaving 7 bases between them. CDR3 length: 11 residues. This CDR3 reads CASRRVDTQYF. CDR3 nucleotides: TGTGCCAGCAGGAGGGTGGATACGCAGTATTTT.

The chain carries TRBV18 and TRBJ1-1; tentatively, D is TRBD1 (5 bases). The CDR3 has 15 amino acids. V shed 1 base and J shed 4 bases, with 13 bases lying between them. Per the germline V gene, CDR1 is KGHSH and CDR2 is LQKENI. The CDR3 region has the DNA TGTGCCAGCTCACCACTCACCAGGGCTGGCACTGAAGCTTTCTTT. Translation: CASSPLTRAGTEAFF.

This chain joins TRBV5-5 and TRBJ2-3; the match to TRBD2 covers 7 bases. The J segment lost 0 bases and the V segment lost 7 bases, leaving 8 bases of the junction unmatched. The length of the CDR3 is 15 residues. CDR1 is SGHKS, CDR2 YYEKEE, per germline (reference sequence). As DNA, the CDR3 is TGTGCCAGCGGGTTCGGGGGGACGAGCACAGATACGCAGTATTTT. Protein product: CASGFGGTSTDTQYF.

This clone was picked up one time. This chain joins TRBV2 and TRBJ2-5, with TRBD2 as a possible D gene (6 bases). V lost 6 bases, J lost 7 bases, and 18 bases lay in between. The CDR3 is 14 amino acids. The germline CDR1 and CDR2 sequences are SNHLY and FYNNEI. The CDR3 DNA reads TGTGCCAGCAGCCCGAGGGAGGTTTTGGGGACCCAGTACTTC. Amino acids: CASSPREVLGTQYF.

The genes are TRBV2 and TRBJ1-4; 9 nucleotides line up with TRBD1. The CDR3 loop spans 17 amino acids. Germline loops: CDR1 SNHLY, CDR2 FYNNEI. The junction had 11 bases not matched to a gene; V was cut back by 9 bases and J by 0 bases. The CDR3 region has the DNA TGTGCCAGTTCGACGGGACAGGGCCGTTCAACTAATGAAAAACTGTTTTTT. Translating gives CASSTGQGRSTNEKLFF. The full variable domain, rest sourced from reference TRBV2 and TRBJ1-4, is EPEVTQTPSHQVTQMGQEVILRCVPISNHLYFYWYRQILGQKVEFLVSFYNNEISEKSEIFDDQFSVERPDGSNFTLKIRSTKLEDSAMYFCASSTGQGRSTNEKLFFGSGTQLSVL.

The CDR3 is CATSDSVGGYNYGYTF. CDR3 DNA sequence: TGTGCCACCAGTGATTCTGTAGGGGGCTATAACTATGGCTACACCTTC. The chain combines TRBV24-1 with TRBJ1-2; 7 bases fit TRBD1. Germline CDR1 and CDR2: KGHDR and SFDVKD. This CDR3 has 16 residues. V dropped 2 bases and J dropped 1; count of bases not matched to a gene: 6.

The rearrangement joins TRBV7-9 to TRBJ1-2, with 10 bases fitting TRBD1. J gave up 5 bases and V 5 bases, and 8 bases lay outside the gene matches. Germline CDR1 is SEHNR and CDR2 is FQNEAQ (reference sequence). This CDR3 has 15 amino acids. The CDR3 DNA follows: TGTGCCAGCAGCGATAATAGACAGGGGGCGTATGGCTACACCTTC. Residues: CASSDNRQGAYGYTF.

CDR3 in DNA: TGTGCCAGCAGCGTGGACCCGGTGGTTCCGGGGGGCTACACCTTC. Translated: CASSVDPVVPGGYTF. The chain joins TRBV9 to TRBJ1-2; D is undetermined. Germline V gene sequence: CDR1 SGDLS, CDR2 YYNGEE. V gave up 2 bases and J gave up 8 bases, with 19 bases separating them. The CDR3 contains 15 residues.

This clone has a single count. The V and J genes are TRBV5-1 and TRBJ2-1, with TRBD2 matching 8 bases. Germline CDR1 is SGHRS and CDR2 is YFSETQ. After removal of 2 bases from V and 6 bases from J, the junction contained 4 bases not matched to a gene. The CDR3 length is 14 residues. This chain's CDR3 is CASSFGGGGNEQFF. The CDR3 DNA follows: TGCGCCAGCAGCTTCGGGGGGGGCGGCAATGAGCAGTTCTTC.

The chain couples TRBV5-1 to TRBJ1-5, with D unclear. CDR1 and CDR2 from the germline V gene are SGHRS and YFSETQ. With 3 bases removed from V and 10 bases from J, the gap between germline ends came to 17 bases. The CDR3 contains 14 residues. The CDR3 coding sequence is TGCGCCAGCAGCTCCAGGCCCTCATCGGGACCCCAGCATTTT. This codes for CASSSRPSSGPQHF.